These 25 T cell receptor beta chains were all obtained from the same sample, sequenced in a study of T cells after yellow fever vaccination. TCRdb analysed the 5' RACE reads with MiXCR anew, one entry per CDR3 protein. The table includes more than 95,000 distinct CDR3 sequences, about 8.2% detected once. The sample here was CD8+ T cells sorted from PBMCs, taken on the day of the yellow fever booster vaccination. The source is a man aged 18 to 35 who received the YFV17D yellow fever vaccine.

The CDR3, as DNA: TGTGCCACCAGCGCGACCGGGACAGGGCTGAACACTGAAGCTTTCTTT. The encoded protein is CATSATGTGLNTEAFF. The chain combines TRBV15 with TRBJ1-1; 9 bases line up with TRBD1. The CDR3 extends over 16 amino acids. Trimming took 5 bases from V and 0 from J; bases not matched to a gene: 7. Germline lookup yields CDR1 LNHNV and CDR2 YYDKDF (reference sequence).

This clonotype was seen ten or more times. This chain uses TRBV29-1 with TRBJ2-1; D not certain. This CDR3 has 15 residues. The V end lost 4 bases, the J end lost 3 bases, and 16 bases lay between the germline ends. CDR1 SQVTM and CDR2 ANQGSEA come from the germline V gene. The CDR3: CSVVLTNSLYNEQFF. In DNA form, the CDR3 reads TGCAGCGTTGTCCTCACTAATTCTCTCTACAATGAGCAGTTCTTC.

This clonotype was counted only a few times. The chain joins TRBV6-5 to TRBJ2-2, with D hard to call. CDR3 length: 13 residues. In germline, CDR1 is MNHEY, CDR2 SVGAGI. The V end was cut by 0 bases, the J end by 10 bases, with 9 bases between. As DNA, the CDR3 is TGTGCCAGCAGTTACTCGAGACAAACGGAGCTGTTTTTT. Amino acids: CASSYSRQTELFF.

V is TRBV12-3 or TRBV12-4 and J is TRBJ1-2; 10 bases line up with TRBD1. J was trimmed by 6 bases and V by 3 bases; bases with no gene match: 4. The CDR3 runs 14 residues. The CDR3 region is CASSLRTGGDGYTF. As DNA, the CDR3 is TGTGCCAGCAGTTTGAGGACAGGGGGGGATGGCTACACCTTC.

The chain recombines TRBV4-1 with TRBJ1-6; D possibly corresponds to TRBD1 (5 bases). Trimming took off 4 bases at V and 0 bases at J, with 13 bases between the two ends. The CDR3 runs 17 residues. Germline CDR1 and CDR2: MGHRA and YSYEKL. The CDR3 sequence: CASSPRIGASYNSPLHF. CDR3 nucleotides: TGCGCCAGCAGCCCTAGAATAGGGGCCTCCTATAATTCACCCCTCCACTTT.

The rearrangement links TRBV6-1 to TRBJ2-1; 8 bases match TRBD2. J was trimmed by 3 bases and V by 4 bases; bases with no gene match: 2. The germline V gene has CDR1 MNHNS and CDR2 SASEGT. The CDR3 loop spans 14 amino acids. The CDR3 DNA reads as TGTGCCAGCAGTGTTGCGGGGGGCTACAATGAGCAGTTCTTC. Protein product: CASSVAGGYNEQFF.

The gene calls are TRBV19 and TRBJ2-1; tentatively, D is TRBD1 (5 bases). There are 13 residues in the CDR3. V gave up 5 bases and J gave up 2 bases, with 7 bases separating them. Germline V gene sequence: CDR1 LNHDA, CDR2 SQIVND (reference sequence). As DNA, the CDR3 is TGTGCCAGTAGTGGGGCACCCTACAATGAGCAGTTCTTC. Amino acids: CASSGAPYNEQFF.

This clonotype was seen many times. The V call is TRBV27, the J call TRBJ2-7; 8 bases map to TRBD1. This CDR3 is 14 amino acids long. The trim removed 4 bases at V and 2 bases at J, leaving 4 bases unmatched. Germline assignment: CDR1 MNHEY and CDR2 SMNVEV (reference sequence). The DNA of the CDR3 is TGTGCCAGCAGTTGGACAGGGATGACCTACGAGCAGTACTTC. This gives the protein CASSWTGMTYEQYF.

In nucleotides, the CDR3 is TGTGCCAGCAGTTACCAGGGGATCGGATCACCCCTCCACTTT. It specifies CASSYQGIGSPLHF. V gene TRBV6-5 combines with J gene TRBJ1-6, with D possibly TRBD1 on 6 matching bases. Per germline, CDR1 MNHEY and CDR2 SVGAGI. With 2 bases removed from V and 10 bases from J, the gap between germline ends came to 12 bases. The CDR3 sequence is 14 residues long.

There are a few counts of this clonotype. The gene calls are TRBV6-1 and TRBJ1-2, with D maybe TRBD1 (5 bases). This CDR3 contains 13 residues. Trimming cost V 7 bases and J 4 bases, with 13 bases left between them. The germline V gene encodes CDR1 MNHNS and CDR2 SASEGT. In DNA form, the CDR3 reads TGTGCCAGCATTAACGGGGGGGGCTATGGCTACACCTTC. This sequence encodes CASINGGGYGYTF.

This clonotype was counted only a few times. This chain links TRBV7-2 with TRBJ2-3, with D possibly TRBD2 on 6 matching bases. Looked up from germline, CDR1 is SGHTA and CDR2 is FQGNSA. V lost 7 bases and J lost 2, with 16 bases in between. This CDR3 has 15 amino acids. CDR3 in amino acids: CASTYSGRDTDTQYF. The CDR3 nucleotides are TGTGCCAGCACCTATAGCGGCAGGGACACAGATACGCAGTATTTT.

The chain has TRBV27 and TRBJ2-3; D unclear. V dropped 5 bases and J dropped 2 bases, with 26 bases sitting between them. Germline loops: CDR1 MNHEY, CDR2 SMNVEV (reference sequence). CDR3 size: 19 residues. The CDR3 coding sequence is TGTGCCAGCAGTGTCCCGGTACCGCAGAACCGAAGACCCACAGATACGCAGTATTTT. Residues: CASSVPVPQNRRPTDTQYF.

The CDR3: CASSPGGVRSSYEQYV. Written as DNA, the CDR3 is TGTGCCAGCAGCCCAGGGGGGGTTCGGAGCTCCTACGAGCAGTACGTC. This chain joins TRBV7-9 and TRBJ2-7; D may correspond to TRBD1 or TRBD2 (7 bases each). The CDR3 loop spans 16 amino acids. Trimming took off 5 bases at V and 0 bases at J, with 17 bases between the two ends. Germline V gene lookup returns CDR1 SEHNR and CDR2 FQNEAQ (reference sequence).

This clonotype was seen only a few times. The chain carries TRBV10-2 and TRBJ1-1; D is unresolved. Between the trimmed V and J ends, which lost 7 bases and 11 bases, there was a span of 11 bases. The CDR3 spans 10 residues. Germline CDR1 is WSHSY and CDR2 is SAAADI. The CDR3 nucleotides are TGCGCCAGCATGGGGTTGTCCGCTTTCTTT. Protein: CASMGLSAFF.

This chain links TRBV7-2 with TRBJ2-7; 7 nucleotides agree with TRBD2. J gave up 3 bases and V 3 bases, and 2 bases lay outside the gene matches. There are 13 residues in the CDR3. Germline-derived CDR1 and CDR2 are SGHTA and FQGNSA. CDR3 protein: CASSFGGGYEQYV. DNA of the CDR3: TGTGCCAGCAGCTTCGGCGGGGGCTACGAGCAGTACGTC.

The chain is built from TRBV9 and TRBJ2-7; D might be TRBD1 (6 bases). The CDR3 consists of 14 residues. CDR1 and CDR2 (germline): SGDLS, YYNGEE. V was trimmed by 0 bases and J by 6 bases, leaving 13 bases between them. The CDR3 loop reads CASSVGGLVGEQYF. CDR3 nucleotide sequence: TGTGCCAGCAGCGTAGGGGGGCTGGTGGGCGAGCAGTACTTC.

This clonotype was found a few times. The CDR3 here is CASSRPKTLAVNTGELFF. The CDR3 nucleotides are TGCGCCAGCAGCCGACCTAAGACACTAGCGGTGAACACCGGGGAGCTGTTTTTT. The J gene is TRBJ2-2, the V gene TRBV4-1, with 8 positions matching TRBD2. Germline V lookup: CDR1 MGHRA, CDR2 YSYEKL. There are 18 residues in the CDR3. J was trimmed by 1 base and V by 4 bases; bases with no gene match: 11.

The gene calls are TRBV6-2 or TRBV6-3 and TRBJ2-1, with D perhaps matching TRBD2 (7 bases). The CDR3 spans 14 residues. Trimming stripped 4 bases from V and 2 bases from J, with 9 bases between. Germline assignment: CDR1 MNHEY and CDR2 SVGEGT. In DNA, the CDR3 is TGTGCCAGCAGTTTGGGGGGGCCCTACAATGAGCAGTTCTTC. Translation: CASSLGGPYNEQFF.

CDR3 DNA: TGTGCCAGCACTTCAAACCCAGGGGACGGCATTCAGTACTTC. It translates to CASTSNPGDGIQYF. The chain has TRBV6-2 or TRBV6-3 and TRBJ2-4; a weak D match, TRBD1 (6 bases). Germline V gene lookup returns CDR1 MNHEY and CDR2 SVGEGT. V was trimmed by 7 bases and J by 9 bases, leaving 19 bases between them. The CDR3 runs 14 residues.

About this clonotype itself: Because the CDR3 is missing its conserved closing phenylalanine or tryptophan, this is likely a read error. This chain links TRBV5-1 with TRBJ1-6; D might be TRBD1 (5 bases). The CDR3 sequence is 14 residues long. V lost 0 bases and J lost 10, with 11 bases in between. Germline CDR1 and CDR2: SGHRS and YFSETQ. The CDR3, as DNA: TGCGCCAGCAGCTTGGAGGGGCGCAGGTCACCCCTCCACTGT. It yields the protein CASSLEGRRSPLHC.

The chain combines TRBV7-9 with TRBJ2-7; the match to TRBD1 covers 9 bases. The CDR3 loop spans 13 amino acids. V trimming: 5 bases; J trimming: 7 bases; junction bases outside the gene matches: 6. Germline V lookup: CDR1 SEHNR, CDR2 FQNEAQ (reference sequence). CDR3 protein: CASSLQGASEQYF. CDR3 sequence (DNA): TGTGCCAGCAGCCTACAGGGGGCAAGTGAGCAGTACTTC.

This chain uses TRBV28 with TRBJ2-5; D is undetermined. Per the germline V gene, CDR1 is MDHEN and CDR2 is SYDVKM. V was cut by 7 bases and J by 3 bases, with 21 bases left in between. CDR3 length: 16 residues. In nucleotides, the CDR3 is TGTGCCAGCACCCTCGGGTTCTTCGAAGAAAAAGAGACCCAGTACTTC. Translated, it gives CASTLGFFEEKETQYF.

This clonotype was counted between two and nine times. The rearrangement uses TRBV20-1 and TRBJ2-4, with 7 positions matching TRBD1. The CDR3 has 14 residues. Unmatched junction bases numbered 4, after V lost 5 bases and J lost 0 bases. CDR1 and CDR2 from the germline V gene are DFQATT and SNEGSKA (reference sequence). CDR3 in amino acids: CSADRVLAKNIQYF. CDR3 bases: TGCAGTGCTGACAGGGTACTAGCCAAAAACATTCAGTACTTC.

Only a few counts were recorded for this clonotype. The chain carries TRBV2 and TRBJ1-4; D is possibly TRBD1 (5 bases). The CDR3 length is 16 residues. Germline V lookup: CDR1 SNHLY, CDR2 FYNNEI. V was clipped by 3 bases and J by 7 bases, with 18 bases between them. The CDR3 is CASSDPTGTALEKLFF. The CDR3 DNA reads as TGTGCCAGCAGTGACCCGACCGGGACGGCGCTTGAAAAACTGTTTTTT.

This clonotype appeared many times. The CDR3 loop is CSVDAGNTEAFF. The CDR3 nucleotides are TGCAGCGTTGACGCAGGGAACACTGAAGCTTTCTTT. This chain joins TRBV29-1 and TRBJ1-1; D unclear. Germline lookup yields CDR1 SQVTM and CDR2 ANQGSEA. The V end lost 3 bases, the J end lost 1 base, and 6 bases lay between the germline ends. CDR3 length: 12 amino acids.